One and the same sample provided the 31 T cell receptor beta chains below, sequenced in a study of cytomegalovirus exposure and HLA in healthy donors. Researchers ran the PCR with 60 Vbeta and 13 Jbeta primers. The table came from immunoSEQ multiplex PCR; TCRdb's copy has only in-frame clones and leaves some out. This table has around 150,000 clones, approximately 82% appearing once. Sequenced sample: PBMCs. The receptor source for this set is a male donor in good health and CMV-seropositive.

The rearrangement joins TRBV5-1 to TRBJ2-1; D is unresolved. The length of the CDR3 is 14 residues. V dropped 0 bases and J dropped 5 bases, with 9 bases sitting between them. Germline V gives CDR1 SGHRS, CDR2 YFSETQ. The CDR3 DNA is TGCGCCAGCAGCTTGGACGGAGTACACAATGAGCAGTTCTTC. This codes for CASSLDGVHNEQFF.

The rearrangement joins TRBV4-1 to TRBJ1-4; TRBD1 aligns across 10 bases. V dropped 5 bases and J dropped 7; count of bases not matched to a gene: 7. Germline V gives CDR1 MGHRA, CDR2 YSYEKL. The CDR3 loop spans 15 amino acids. CDR3 amino acids: CASSSSGTGVEKLFF. As DNA, the CDR3 is TGCGCCAGCAGCTCATCCGGGACAGGGGTTGAAAAACTGTTTTTT.

This clone was detected once. The gene calls are TRBV5-6 and TRBJ2-2, with TRBD1 matching 9 bases. This CDR3 spans 15 amino acids. Looked up from germline, CDR1 is SGHDT and CDR2 is YYEEEE. The V segment lost 4 bases and the J segment 6 bases; nucleotides outside the gene matches: 7. The CDR3 DNA is TGTGCCAGCAGCCCGGGGACAGGGAGTGCCGGGGAGCTGTTTTTT. Its translation is CASSPGTGSAGELFF.

This clone was seen a few times. The CDR3: CASSTGQPNTEAFF. CDR3 DNA: TGTGCCAGCAGTACTGGACAGCCGAACACTGAAGCTTTCTTT. The chain links TRBV2 to TRBJ1-1; D perhaps matches TRBD1 (6 bases). The ends were cut back, 5 bases at V and 1 base at J, with 11 bases in the middle. The CDR3 loop spans 14 amino acids. Germline lookup yields CDR1 SNHLY and CDR2 FYNNEI.

The V call is TRBV18, the J call TRBJ1-1; TRBD1 agrees at 9 bases. The CDR3 runs 17 residues. Looked up from germline, CDR1 is KGHSH and CDR2 is LQKENI. After removal of 2 bases from V and 0 bases from J, the junction contained 7 bases not matched to a gene. CDR3 bases: TGTGCCAGCTCACCAAGGGGACAGGGTGTGATGAACACTGAAGCTTTCTTT. Translated, it gives CASSPRGQGVMNTEAFF.

The rearrangement uses TRBV7-9 and TRBJ2-1, with D possibly being TRBD1 (5 bases). Germline V lookup: CDR1 SEHNR, CDR2 FQNEAQ (reference sequence). Trimming pared 0 bases from V and 2 bases from J, leaving 11 bases between. This CDR3 region has 16 residues. The CDR3 spells CASSLARAAAYNEQFF. DNA for the CDR3: TGTGCCAGCAGCTTAGCCAGGGCAGCAGCCTACAATGAGCAGTTCTTC.

The sample holds a few counts of this clone. V is TRBV6-1 and J is TRBJ1-2, with TRBD1 matching 8 bases. Germline lookup yields CDR1 MNHNS and CDR2 SASEGT. This CDR3 contains 13 residues. The V segment lost 8 bases and the J segment 3 bases; nucleotides outside the gene matches: 5. CDR3 sequence reads: CASPPGGDYGYTF. The CDR3 region has the DNA TGTGCCAGCCCGCCAGGGGGCGACTATGGCTACACCTTC.

The genes are TRBV5-1 and TRBJ2-7, with a tentative D call TRBD1 (6 bases). This CDR3 contains 15 residues. Trimming took off 4 bases at V and 2 bases at J, with 16 bases between the two ends. Germline lookup yields CDR1 SGHRS and CDR2 YFSETQ. CDR3 region: CASSSSTGTTYEQYF. The CDR3 nucleotides read TGCGCCAGCAGCAGCTCCACCGGGACAACCTACGAGCAGTACTTC.

This chain links TRBV30 with TRBJ2-3; D is possibly TRBD2 (5 bases). The CDR3 is 13 residues long. Germline values: CDR1 GTSNPN, CDR2 SVGIG (reference sequence). V was trimmed by 0 bases and J by 12 bases, leaving 16 bases between them. This chain's CDR3 is CAWSVHSGSGQYF. As DNA, the CDR3 is TGTGCCTGGAGTGTCCACAGTGGGAGTGGTCAGTATTTT. The variable domain in full, with the rest retrieved from reference TRBV30 and TRBJ2-3, is SQTIHQWPATLVQPVGSPLSLECTVEGTSNPNLYWYRQAAGRGLQLLFYSVGIGQISSEVPQNLSASRPQDRQFILSSKKLLLSDSGFYLCAWSVHSGSGQYFGPGTRLTVL.

The V and J genes are TRBV7-2 and TRBJ1-2; 7 bases are a match to TRBD1. V dropped 0 bases and J dropped 5; count of bases not matched to a gene: 6. The CDR3 loop spans 15 amino acids. Germline CDR1 reads SGHTA; CDR2 reads FQGNSA. CDR3 nucleotides: TGTGCCAGCAGCTTAGCCGGGACAGACGTATATGGCTACACCTTC. Translation gives CASSLAGTDVYGYTF.

This sequence joins TRBV19 and TRBJ1-2; 10 bases line up with TRBD1. The CDR3 runs 13 residues. In germline, CDR1 is LNHDA, CDR2 SQIVND (reference sequence). The V and J ends lost 5 bases and 8 bases, in that order; junction bases with no gene match: 5. DNA of the CDR3: TGTGCCAGTAGTCCGGACAGGGGGAGCGGCTACACCTTC. Translation gives CASSPDRGSGYTF. The full variable domain, in which reference TRBV19 and TRBJ1-2 provide the parts outside the CDR3, is DGGITQSPKYLFRKEGQNVTLSCEQNLNHDAMYWYRQDPGQGLRLIYYSQIVNDFQKGDIAEGYSVSREKKESFPLTVTSAQKNPTAFYLCASSPDRGSGYTFGSGTRLTVV.

This clone showed up just once. The chain combines TRBV10-2 with TRBJ1-6, with 7 bases that match TRBD1. With 4 bases clipped from V and 4 bases from J, the junction kept 4 bases outside the gene matches. CDR3 length equals 15 residues. CDR1 and CDR2 from the germline V gene are WSHSY and SAAADI. The CDR3 nucleotides are TGCGCCAGCAGTGGGACAGGCGTATATAATTCACCCCTCCACTTT. Translation: CASSGTGVYNSPLHF.

This clone was counted a few times. The chain joins TRBV27 to TRBJ2-3; D gene ambiguous. Germline CDR1 reads MNHEY; CDR2 reads SMNVEV (reference sequence). The CDR3 runs to 16 residues. The ends were cut back, 2 bases at V and 0 bases at J, with 12 bases in the middle. The CDR3 loop reads CASSLRGAPSTDTQYF. In DNA form, the CDR3 reads TGTGCCAGCAGTTTAAGAGGCGCCCCTAGCACAGATACGCAGTATTTT.

The gene calls are TRBV5-4 and TRBJ2-7; 9 positions match TRBD1. After removal of 4 bases from V and 6 bases from J, the junction contained 11 bases not matched to a gene. CDR1 and CDR2 from the germline V gene are SGHNT and YYREEE (reference sequence). This CDR3 has 15 amino acids. The CDR3 coding sequence is TGTGCCAGCAGCCAGAATGGACAGGGGACGGGCGAGCAGTACTTC. Its translation is CASSQNGQGTGEQYF.

This clone was counted a single time. The chain uses TRBV18 and TRBJ1-1, with TRBD1 as a possible D gene (5 bases). CDR1 is KGHSH, CDR2 LQKENI, per germline. This CDR3 is 14 amino acids long. V shed 3 bases and J shed 1 base, with 9 bases lying between them. CDR3 coding DNA: TGTGCCAGCTCACCGACAGATGGGAACACTGAAGCTTTCTTT. The encoded protein is CASSPTDGNTEAFF.

The chain has TRBV27 and TRBJ1-2; possible D gene TRBD1, 6 bases. Trimming pared 1 base from V and 0 bases from J, leaving 9 bases between. The CDR3 extends over 15 amino acids. Germline CDR1 is MNHEY and CDR2 is SMNVEV (reference sequence). CDR3 residues: CASSLYPGANYGYTF. CDR3 DNA: TGTGCCAGCAGTTTATACCCAGGGGCTAACTATGGCTACACCTTC.

The chain recombines TRBV2 with TRBJ2-6; D remains unclear. Germline loops: CDR1 SNHLY, CDR2 FYNNEI. Trimming pared 2 bases from V and 2 bases from J, leaving 4 bases between. CDR3 length: 14 residues. The CDR3 spells CASSELTGANVLTF. DNA of the CDR3: TGTGCCAGCAGTGAACTTACTGGGGCCAACGTCCTGACTTTC.

The genes are TRBV7-9 and TRBJ2-1, with D possibly TRBD1 on 6 matching bases. The germline V gene has CDR1 SEHNR and CDR2 FQNEAQ (reference sequence). The CDR3 runs to 13 residues. V lost 4 bases, J lost 5 bases, and 9 bases lay in between. The CDR3 reads CASSYRQDNEQFF. In nucleotides, the CDR3 is TGTGCCAGCAGCTACCGACAGGACAATGAGCAGTTCTTC.

The chain employs TRBV7-2 and TRBJ2-1; TRBD1 agrees at 10 bases. Trimming took 5 bases from V and 2 from J; bases not matched to a gene: 3. The CDR3 has 15 amino acids. CDR1 and CDR2 from the germline V gene are SGHTA and FQGNSA. The CDR3 DNA reads TGTGCCAGCAGCCCAGGGACAGGGGCCTACAATGAGCAGTTCTTC. This gives the protein CASSPGTGAYNEQFF.

This clone was counted between two and nine times. The chain carries TRBV6-6 and TRBJ1-1; 7 positions agree with TRBD1. The germline V gene encodes CDR1 MNHNY and CDR2 SVGAGI (reference sequence). The CDR3 has 13 residues. After removal of 0 bases from V and 7 bases from J, the junction contained 2 bases not matched to a gene. Written as DNA, the CDR3 is TGTGCCAGCAGTTACTCGACAGGGAGTGAAGCTTTCTTT. This sequence encodes CASSYSTGSEAFF.

The chain carries TRBV19 and TRBJ1-2; no firm D call. The germline V gene encodes CDR1 LNHDA and CDR2 SQIVND (reference sequence). The CDR3 spans 12 residues. V shed 5 bases and J shed 7 bases, with 11 bases lying between them. The DNA for the CDR3 is TGTGCCAGTAGTGCGTCTGGACTTGGCTACACCTTC. Translated: CASSASGLGYTF.

V is TRBV27 and J is TRBJ1-5, with 10 bases that match TRBD1. Germline V lookup: CDR1 MNHEY, CDR2 SMNVEV (reference sequence). The length of the CDR3 is 17 residues. V lost 5 bases and J lost 2; bases outside the gene matches: 9. The CDR3 DNA is TGTGCCAGCAGTCCTACTGACAGGGGGCGAGGCAATCAGCCCCAGCATTTT. Translating it yields CASSPTDRGRGNQPQHF.

The chain combines TRBV11-2 with TRBJ1-2, with a possible D match to TRBD1 (6 bases). The CDR3 runs to 15 residues. Germline CDR1 is SGHAT and CDR2 is FQNNGV. Between the trimmed V and J ends, which lost 3 bases and 7 bases, there was a span of 18 bases. The CDR3 is CASSFGRGAAVGYTF. CDR3 bases: TGTGCCAGCAGCTTCGGTCGGGGGGCCGCTGTTGGCTACACCTTC.

This rearrangement joins TRBV27 to TRBJ1-1, with TRBD1 identical over 9 bases. Germline V gene lookup returns CDR1 MNHEY and CDR2 SMNVEV (reference sequence). CDR3 length equals 15 residues. With 0 bases clipped from V and 7 bases from J, the junction kept 6 bases outside the gene matches. DNA of the CDR3: TGTGCCAGCAGTTTATCGACAGGGGGTTCTTTTGAAGCTTTCTTT. Its translation is CASSLSTGGSFEAFF.

The genes are TRBV6-6 and TRBJ2-7, with 12 bases identical to TRBD1. The CDR3 covers 15 residues. Losses at the gene ends were 7 bases for V and 5 bases for J; bases not matched to a gene: 9. Germline V gene sequence: CDR1 MNHNY, CDR2 SVGAGI (reference sequence). The CDR3: CASTWRGQGANEQYF. The CDR3 DNA reads TGTGCCAGCACCTGGCGGGGACAGGGGGCCAACGAGCAGTACTTC.

DNA of the CDR3: TGTGCCAGCAGTTTAAGAGGGTTTAATGATCAGCCCCAGCATTTT. Protein: CASSLRGFNDQPQHF. J is TRBJ1-5 and V is TRBV27; no definite D call. Trimming removed 2 bases from V and 5 bases from J, with 13 bases in between. CDR1 and CDR2 (germline): MNHEY, SMNVEV (reference sequence). The CDR3 length is 15 residues.

The gene calls are TRBV10-1 and TRBJ2-2; 8 bases match TRBD1. Germline trimming cut 6 bases from V and 3 bases from J; bases unmatched to any gene: 3. The CDR3 length is 14 residues. The germline gives CDR1 WNHNN, CDR2 SYGVQD (reference sequence). CDR3 in amino acids: CASSRGQDTGELFF. The DNA for the CDR3 is TGCGCCAGCAGCAGGGGGCAGGACACCGGGGAGCTGTTTTTT.

This clone was recorded once. The V gene is TRBV30, the J gene TRBJ2-7; 11 bases fit TRBD1. Germline trimming cut 3 bases from V and 6 bases from J; bases unmatched to any gene: 13. CDR3 size: 16 residues. The V gene's germline CDR1 is GTSNPN and CDR2 SVGIG (reference sequence). The CDR3 sequence is CAWSKRSGTGGREQYF. In nucleotides, the CDR3 is TGTGCCTGGAGCAAGAGGTCCGGGACAGGGGGTCGCGAGCAGTACTTC.

This chain joins TRBV28 and TRBJ2-1, with 8 bases lining up with TRBD2. V was pared by 4 bases and J by 2 bases, with 7 bases of the junction left unmatched. The CDR3 totals 16 residues. Germline CDR1 MDHEN, CDR2 SYDVKM. CDR3 sequence (DNA): TGTGCCAGCAGTTCTGCGGGAGGTATTCCCTACAATGAGCAGTTCTTC. Protein sequence: CASSSAGGIPYNEQFF.

The rearrangement uses TRBV11-2 and TRBJ2-7; D is unresolved. CDR1 is SGHAT, CDR2 FQNNGV, per germline. The CDR3 spans 13 residues. V lost 5 bases and J lost 4, with 12 bases in between. The CDR3 nucleotides are TGTGCCAGCAGCCTGAACGAACGGTACGAGCAGTACTTC. It is translated as CASSLNERYEQYF. The full variable domain, in which reference TRBV11-2 and TRBJ2-7 provide the parts outside the CDR3, is EAGVAQSPRYKIIEKRQSVAFWCNPISGHATLYWYQQILGQGPKLLIQFQNNGVVDDSQLPKDRFSAERLKGVDSTLKIQPAKLEDSAVYLCASSLNERYEQYFGPGTRLTVT.

V and J are TRBV11-2 and TRBJ1-5; weak D call: TRBD1 (6 bases). Trimming left V 3 bases short and J 7 bases short, with 22 bases between. Germline V gene data show CDR1 as SGHAT and CDR2 as FQNNGV. The CDR3 is made up of 17 amino acids. The CDR3 spells CASSLFQGSMGGQPQHF. In DNA, the CDR3 is TGTGCCAGCAGCTTGTTCCAGGGGAGTATGGGTGGGCAGCCCCAGCATTTT.